These 25 T cell receptor beta chains were all obtained from the same sample, sequenced in a study of early T cells in non-severe SARS-CoV-2 infection. TCRdb independently ran MiXCR on the 5' RACE reads; one entry per CDR3 protein. The data contain 60,000 to 85,000 distinct CDR3 sequences, roughly 15% of them singletons. The sample taken for sequencing was whole blood. These receptors were taken from an adult who was a healthcare worker with PCR-confirmed SARS-CoV-2 infection or an uninfected control (not recorded which).

This clonotype was counted a few times. Since no conserved phenylalanine or tryptophan closes the CDR3, a read error is the likely cause. It is unclear where the CDR3 begins or ends on the DNA, so no DNA is shown, and the CDR3 is as TCRdb lists it. The CDR3 loop is CASSEASGRGLAVG. The chain is built from TRBV2 and TRBJ2-3; TRBD2 is taken as the D call from the table, unchecked against the DNA. CDR1 is SNHLY and CDR2 is FYNNEI in the germline V gene. The length of the CDR3 is 14 amino acids, counting both ends.

V usage is TRBV28 and J usage is TRBJ2-5, with D possibly being TRBD1 (6 bases). Deletions cut 5 bases from V and 0 bases from J, with 7 bases between. From germline, CDR1 is MDHEN and CDR2 SYDVKM. The CDR3 is 13 amino acids. The CDR3 coding sequence is TGTGCCAGCAGTCGGGACAACCAAGAGACCCAGTACTTC. Its translation is CASSRDNQETQYF. The full variable domain, rest sourced from reference TRBV28 and TRBJ2-5, is DVKVTQSSRYLVKRTGEKVFLECVQDMDHENMFWYRQDPGLGLRLIYFSYDVKMKEKGDIPEGYSVSREKKERFSLILESASTNQTSMYLCASSRDNQETQYFGPGTRLLVL.

The genes are TRBV7-9 and TRBJ1-2; TRBD1 might be the D (6 bases). V was shortened by 6 bases and J by 8 bases, with 13 bases between the two germline ends. Germline V lookup: CDR1 SEHNR, CDR2 FQNEAQ (reference sequence). CDR3 length: 12 residues. CDR3 protein: CASSLDSTGYTF. The CDR3 region has the DNA TGTGCCAGCAGTTTGGACAGTACAGGCTACACCTTC.

This clonotype was seen a few times. CDR3 in DNA: TGCAGTGCTAGAGACATAGCGGGACAGGGGTATGGCTACACCTTC. Translated, it gives CSARDIAGQGYGYTF. The chain couples TRBV20-1 to TRBJ1-2; 10 nucleotides match TRBD1. After removal of 0 bases from V and 5 bases from J, the junction contained 6 bases not matched to a gene. Per germline, CDR1 DFQATT and CDR2 SNEGSKA (reference sequence). The CDR3 loop spans 15 amino acids.

This clonotype was recorded a few times. This sequence joins TRBV7-2 and TRBJ2-2; no clear D gene. V lost 1 base and J 9 bases, leaving 3 bases between the germline ends. The germline V gene has CDR1 SGHTA and CDR2 FQGNSA. The CDR3 runs to 11 residues. The CDR3 region has the DNA TGTGCCAGCAGCTTAGTTCGGGAGCTGTTTTTT. This sequence encodes CASSLVRELFF. The whole variable domain, remainder taken from reference TRBV7-2 and TRBJ2-2, is GAGVSQSPSNKVTEKGKDVELRCDPISGHTALYWYRQSLGQGLEFLIYFQGNSAPDKSGLPSDRFSAERTGGSVSTLTIQRTQQEDSAVYLCASSLVRELFFGEGSRLTVL.

This chain connects TRBV4-3 to TRBJ1-2, with TRBD1 identical over 10 bases. Unmatched junction bases numbered 3, after V lost 4 bases and J lost 4 bases. There are 14 residues in the CDR3. Germline lookup yields CDR1 LGHNA and CDR2 YSLEER. The CDR3 DNA follows: TGCGCCAGCAGCCCTGGGACAGGGGCCTATGGCTACACCTTC. It specifies CASSPGTGAYGYTF.

This clonotype was observed at least ten times. This chain links TRBV7-9 with TRBJ2-1, with 15 bases aligning to TRBD2. After removal of 4 bases from V and 9 bases from J, the junction contained 7 bases not matched to a gene. CDR1 is SEHNR, CDR2 FQNEAQ, per germline (reference sequence). The CDR3 is 16 residues long. CDR3 in amino acids: CASSSRTSGRALEQFF. The CDR3 bases are TGTGCCAGCAGCTCCCGGACTAGCGGGAGGGCCCTTGAGCAGTTCTTC.

This clonotype was counted only a few times. The V and J genes are TRBV12-3 or TRBV12-4 and TRBJ2-7; either TRBD1 or TRBD2 may supply D (6 bases each). The V end was cut by 0 bases, the J end by 2 bases, with 8 bases between. The CDR3 has 14 amino acids. CDR3 DNA: TGTGCCAGCAGTTTAGCGAGGGGGGCCTACGAGCAGTACTTC. Translated, it gives CASSLARGAYEQYF.

This clonotype has ten or more counts. This chain joins TRBV7-2 and TRBJ2-1; TRBD2 aligns across 7 bases. CDR1 and CDR2 (germline): SGHTA, FQGNSA. The CDR3 is 15 amino acids. With 4 bases clipped from V and 4 bases from J, the junction kept 7 bases outside the gene matches. The CDR3 here is CASSSSSGRYNEQFF. In DNA, the CDR3 is TGTGCCAGCAGCTCTTCTAGCGGACGATACAATGAGCAGTTCTTC.

This clonotype was picked up a small number of times. The chain links TRBV12-3 or TRBV12-4 to TRBJ1-1; the match to TRBD1 covers 8 bases. V lost 6 bases to trimming and J lost 2 bases; unmatched junction nucleotides: 5. The CDR3 has 14 amino acids. The CDR3 DNA sequence: TGTGCCAGCAGGAGTGACAGGGGTAACACTGAAGCTTTCTTT. Amino acids: CASRSDRGNTEAFF.

The chain couples TRBV10-1 to TRBJ2-1; TRBD2 agrees at 7 bases. V lost 3 bases to trimming and J lost 4 bases; unmatched junction nucleotides: 6. CDR1 and CDR2 from the germline V gene are WNHNN and SYGVQD (reference sequence). This CDR3 contains 15 residues. CDR3 nucleotide sequence: TGCGCCAGCAGTGACGGGCTAGCGGAATACAATGAGCAGTTCTTC. As protein: CASSDGLAEYNEQFF.

The CDR3 DNA reads as TGTGCCAGCAGTGAGTGGCAGAATTCACCCCTCCACTTT. Translation: CASSEWQNSPLHF. V usage is TRBV6-1 and J usage is TRBJ1-6; no reliable D call. The V gene lost 3 bases and the J gene lost 7 bases, with 7 bases spanning the gap. The CDR3 loop spans 13 amino acids. Germline lookup yields CDR1 MNHNS and CDR2 SASEGT.

Only a few counts were recorded for this clonotype. The V call is TRBV5-6, the J call TRBJ2-7, with 7 bases that match TRBD1. This CDR3 spans 14 amino acids. J gave up 4 bases and V 0 bases, and 4 bases lay outside the gene matches. The V gene's germline CDR1 is SGHDT and CDR2 YYEEEE. The chain's CDR3 is CASSLEGGWYEQYF. In nucleotides, the CDR3 is TGTGCCAGCAGCTTGGAAGGGGGCTGGTACGAGCAGTACTTC.

This clonotype was detected only a few times. This CDR3 is CAISESLAGGEQFF. CDR3 sequence (DNA): TGTGCCATCAGTGAGAGTCTAGCGGGAGGGGAGCAGTTCTTC. This sequence joins TRBV10-3 and TRBJ2-1; 12 bases line up with TRBD2. This CDR3 region has 14 residues. The J segment lost 10 bases and the V segment lost 2 bases, leaving 3 bases of the junction unmatched. Germline V CDR1 and CDR2: ENHRY, SYGVKD.

A few counts support this clonotype. The V call is TRBV15, the J call TRBJ1-2, with D possibly being TRBD1 (5 bases). CDR1 and CDR2 from the germline V gene are LNHNV and YYDKDF (reference sequence). V lost 0 bases to trimming and J lost 6 bases, with 14 bases between them. The CDR3 runs 15 residues. This chain's CDR3 is CATSRDFGQGNGYTF. The CDR3 DNA follows: TGTGCCACCAGCAGAGATTTCGGGCAGGGAAATGGCTACACCTTC.

The rearrangement links TRBV10-2 to TRBJ2-3; D remains ambiguous. The germline V gene encodes CDR1 WSHSY and CDR2 SAAADI. Trimming cost V 4 bases and J 0 bases, with 8 bases left between them. The CDR3 has 14 amino acids. CDR3 DNA sequence: TGCGCCAGCAGTGTCAATCCTAGCACAGATACGCAGTATTTT. Encoded protein: CASSVNPSTDTQYF.

The chain couples TRBV5-1 to TRBJ1-3; D gene uncertain. From germline, CDR1 is SGHRS and CDR2 YFSETQ. V lost 4 bases and J 3 bases, leaving 17 bases between the germline ends. CDR3 length equals 16 residues. The CDR3 bases are TGCGCCAGCAGCAAGGCCATGGGGTCTCTTGGAAACACCATATATTTT. It specifies CASSKAMGSLGNTIYF.

The table lists this clonotype with a few counts. V and J are TRBV6-5 and TRBJ2-1; 10 bases map to TRBD2. Germline trimming cut 0 bases from V and 13 bases from J; bases unmatched to any gene: 15. CDR1 is MNHEY and CDR2 is SVGAGI in the germline V gene. There are 17 residues in the CDR3. CDR3 in DNA: TGTGCCAGCAGTTACTCGCCTTTAAAGCGGGAGGGCCCAGGTCAGTTCTTC. It codes for CASSYSPLKREGPGQFF.

The CDR3 spells CSVHSSDRGVFVEYF. In DNA form, the CDR3 reads TGCAGCGTCCATTCTTCGGACAGGGGTGTTTTCGTGGAGTACTTC. The V gene is TRBV29-1, the J gene TRBJ2-7; 9 bases are shared with TRBD1. The J segment lost 11 bases and the V segment lost 6 bases, leaving 20 bases of the junction unmatched. The CDR3 loop spans 15 amino acids. Germline-derived CDR1 and CDR2 are SQVTM and ANQGSEA.

V and J are TRBV28 and TRBJ1-1; the D gene is possibly TRBD1 (5 bases). The CDR3 totals 14 residues. Trimming cost V 4 bases and J 4 bases, with 13 bases left between them. Per the germline V gene, CDR1 is MDHEN and CDR2 is SYDVKM. The DNA for the CDR3 is TGTGCCAGCAGTTCGATAGACAGTACCACTGAAGCTTTCTTT. Residues: CASSSIDSTTEAFF.

This clonotype was seen a handful of times. This chain uses TRBV25-1 with TRBJ2-7; weak D call: TRBD2 (6 bases). Deletions cut 3 bases from V and 2 bases from J, with 11 bases between. This CDR3 comprises 14 residues. Germline V gene sequence: CDR1 MGHDK, CDR2 SYGVNS. CDR3 loop: CASSDSRGTYEQYF. The CDR3 bases are TGTGCCAGCAGTGATTCGCGGGGAACCTACGAGCAGTACTTC.

This chain connects TRBV12-3 or TRBV12-4 to TRBJ1-1; possibly TRBD1 for D (5 bases). Trimming left V 7 bases short and J 0 bases short, with 18 bases between. The CDR3 totals 16 residues. CDR3 nucleotides: TGTGCCAGCACCCCCTTTCGAGGGGCCATGAACACTGAAGCTTTCTTT. Its protein is CASTPFRGAMNTEAFF.

The J gene is TRBJ2-1, the V gene TRBV7-6, with D hard to call. The CDR3 sequence is 18 residues long. Germline CDR1 reads SGHVS; CDR2 reads FNYEAQ. V shed 4 bases and J shed 0 bases, with 19 bases lying between them. The CDR3: CASSSESGGTHSYNEQFF. CDR3 DNA sequence: TGTGCCAGCAGCTCCGAATCAGGCGGTACTCACTCCTACAATGAGCAGTTCTTC.

This clonotype showed up just a few times. The CDR3 loop reads CASSLEVSGSEAFF. In DNA, the CDR3 is TGCGCCAGCAGCTTGGAAGTTAGCGGAAGTGAAGCTTTCTTT. V and J are TRBV5-1 and TRBJ1-1; D gene uncertain. V lost 0 bases and J 7 bases, leaving 13 bases between the germline ends. Germline V lookup: CDR1 SGHRS, CDR2 YFSETQ. The CDR3 has 14 residues.

This clonotype was seen a handful of times. The chain employs TRBV7-2 and TRBJ2-1; tentatively, D is TRBD1 (5 bases). From germline, CDR1 is SGHTA and CDR2 FQGNSA. The CDR3 length is 15 residues. Trimming took 0 bases from V and 3 from J, leaving 9 bases between them. As DNA, the CDR3 is TGTGCCAGCAGCTTAGCGGTGGGGCTCTACAATGAGCAGTTCTTC. Translating gives CASSLAVGLYNEQFF.